The 26 T cell receptor beta chains presented below share a single source sample, sequenced in a study of shared T cell receptors in the human thymus. Profiling relied on immunoSEQ multiplex PCR, and the TCRdb table lists in-frame clones only, not all of them. The table has around 730,000 clones, roughly 85% seen once. The data were also submitted as part of a second study, on human thymus T cells.

The sample was thymocytes. These receptors were collected from a girl under three years old with a congenital heart defect.

The chain combines TRBV9 with TRBJ2-6; D might be TRBD2 (5 bases). Trimming shortened V by 3 bases and J by 2 bases, and 9 bases separated the two germline ends. This CDR3 spans 15 amino acids. The V gene's germline CDR1 is SGDLS and CDR2 YYNGEE. This CDR3 reads CASSAFGAGANVLTF. The CDR3 nucleotides read TGTGCCAGCAGCGCCTTCGGGGCTGGGGCCAACGTCCTGACTTTC.

The gene calls are TRBV27 and TRBJ2-5; 9 bases line up with TRBD1. This CDR3 has 16 residues. Germline V gene data show CDR1 as MNHEY and CDR2 as SMNVEV (reference sequence). V gave up 6 bases and J gave up 5 bases; unmatched junction bases: 13. The CDR3 spells CASRARDRDHGETQYF. The CDR3 DNA reads as TGTGCCAGCAGGGCCCGGGACAGGGATCATGGGGAGACCCAGTACTTC.

This clone was counted between two and nine times. The J gene is TRBJ2-7, the V gene TRBV6-1; 8 bases agree with TRBD2. The J segment lost 3 bases and the V segment lost 7 bases, leaving 5 bases of the junction unmatched. Germline V lookup: CDR1 MNHNS, CDR2 SASEGT. CDR3 size: 13 residues. CDR3 sequence: CASTTGTSYEQYF. As DNA, the CDR3 is TGTGCCAGCACGACCGGGACTAGCTACGAGCAGTACTTC.

V gene TRBV6-1 combines with J gene TRBJ2-5, with 10 bases aligning to TRBD2. Trimming took 6 bases from V and 5 from J; bases not matched to a gene: 12. Germline assignment: CDR1 MNHNS and CDR2 SASEGT. The CDR3 length is 16 residues. The CDR3 bases are TGTGCCAGCAGGGAAAGCGGGGGGGATCTCCGGGAGACCCAGTACTTC. As protein: CASRESGGDLRETQYF.

This clone came up once. The chain has TRBV5-4 and TRBJ2-3; 7 nucleotides align to TRBD2. CDR1 and CDR2 (germline): SGHNT, YYREEE (reference sequence). The CDR3 totals 14 residues. V shed 4 bases, J shed 10 bases, and the junction held 12 bases outside the gene matches. Here the CDR3 reads CASSGRGSRGSQYF. The CDR3, as DNA: TGTGCCAGCAGCGGCCGCGGGTCGCGGGGGTCGCAGTATTTT. The full variable domain, completed using reference TRBV5-4 and TRBJ2-3, is ETGVTQSPTHLIKTRGQQVTLRCSSQSGHNTVSWYQQALGQGPQFIFQYYREEENGRGNFPPRFSGLQFPNYSSELNVNALELDDSALYLCASSGRGSRGSQYFGPGTRLTVL.

In the case of this clone: The sample contains more than one DNA sequence encoding this CDR3. The chain couples TRBV6-5 to TRBJ1-1, with D possibly being TRBD1 (5 bases). V lost 2 bases to trimming and J lost 2 bases, with 6 bases between them. This CDR3 has 13 amino acids. Germline values: CDR1 MNHEY, CDR2 SVGAGI. This chain's CDR3 is CASSYRGNTEAFF. CDR3 coding DNA: TGTGCCAGCAGTTACAGGGGAAACACTGAAGCTTTCTTT.

This chain joins TRBV11-3 and TRBJ2-1; the D is unclear. The CDR3 loop spans 12 amino acids. Germline CDR1 is SGHNT and CDR2 is YENEEA. Between the trimmed V and J ends, which lost 4 bases and 8 bases, there was a span of 9 bases. CDR3 nucleotides: TGTGCCAGCAGCTCCCGTTGTGATGAGCAGTTCTTC. As protein: CASSSRCDEQFF.

The count of this clone is one. The gene calls are TRBV14 and TRBJ2-7; TRBD2 matches at 8 bases. Germline CDR1 reads SGHDN; CDR2 reads FVKESK. With V trimmed by 2 bases and J by 3 bases, 15 bases remained unmatched. This CDR3 has 18 residues. The CDR3 sequence: CASSQRPTRRTSSYEQYF. Here the CDR3 DNA reads TGTGCCAGCAGCCAAAGACCCACCCGACGGACTAGCAGCTACGAGCAGTACTTC.

The chain combines TRBV14 with TRBJ2-7; D might be TRBD1 (6 bases). The CDR3 contains 15 residues. The V end was cut by 4 bases, the J end by 3 bases, with 16 bases between. The V gene's germline CDR1 is SGHDN and CDR2 FVKESK. CDR3 in amino acids: CASSRGQLHLYEQYF. The CDR3 nucleotides read TGTGCCAGCAGCCGAGGACAGCTTCATCTCTACGAGCAGTACTTC.

This chain joins TRBV5-6 and TRBJ2-4; TRBD2 might be the D (6 bases). From germline, CDR1 is SGHDT and CDR2 YYEEEE. The CDR3 is 18 amino acids. Trimming pared 1 base from V and 1 base from J, leaving 18 bases between. CDR3 in DNA: TGTGCCAGCAGCTTGACGCCCTATCAAGGGAGGGCCAAAAACATTCAGTACTTC. Its protein is CASSLTPYQGRAKNIQYF.

The chain has TRBV27 and TRBJ1-1; 7 bases are a match to TRBD1. V was clipped by 8 bases and J by 1 base; unmatched bases: 13. Germline-derived CDR1 and CDR2 are MNHEY and SMNVEV (reference sequence). This CDR3 has 16 residues. The CDR3: CASEAGGQGGNTEAFF. In DNA, the CDR3 is TGTGCCAGCGAAGCGGGGGGGCAGGGGGGGAACACTGAAGCTTTCTTT.

V gene TRBV6-1 combines with J gene TRBJ2-1, with D perhaps TRBD1 (5 bases). The V end was cut by 1 base, the J end by 1 base, with 11 bases between. The CDR3 is 16 amino acids. The germline V gene has CDR1 MNHNS and CDR2 SASEGT. This chain's CDR3 is CASSEDWTPSYNEQFF. The DNA of the CDR3 is TGTGCCAGCAGTGAAGACTGGACACCTTCCTACAATGAGCAGTTCTTC.

The V call is TRBV6-1, the J call TRBJ1-6; no clear D. Trimming removed 6 bases at V and 9 bases at J, with 15 bases between. There are 14 residues in the CDR3. Per the germline V gene, CDR1 is MNHNS and CDR2 is SASEGT. The CDR3 sequence is CASSRSFGSSPLHF. The CDR3 region has the DNA TGTGCCAGCAGCAGGTCGTTCGGCAGTTCACCCCTCCACTTT.

CDR3 in DNA: TGCGCCAGCAGGCCCCGGACTAGCGGGGGGGAAGGGACAGATACGCAGTATTTT. Its translation is CASRPRTSGGEGTDTQYF. The chain is built from TRBV10-2 and TRBJ2-3; 15 bases are a match to TRBD2. Germline trimming cut 6 bases from V and 3 bases from J; bases unmatched to any gene: 10. The germline V gene has CDR1 WSHSY and CDR2 SAAADI. CDR3 length: 18 amino acids.

This chain joins TRBV2 and TRBJ1-1; D uncertain. Germline V gene lookup returns CDR1 SNHLY and CDR2 FYNNEI. The CDR3 is 14 residues long. V was shortened by 2 bases and J by 4 bases, with 11 bases between the two germline ends. The CDR3 nucleotides are TGTGCCAGCAGTGAACGGAGCGAAGTCACTGAAGCTTTCTTT. The encoded protein is CASSERSEVTEAFF.

This chain connects TRBV19 to TRBJ2-6; D may be TRBD1 (6 bases). Germline-derived CDR1 and CDR2 are LNHDA and SQIVND (reference sequence). The ends were cut back, 3 bases at V and 0 bases at J, with 12 bases in the middle. This CDR3 spans 17 amino acids. The CDR3 region has the DNA TGTGCCAGTAGTATGGGACATATCTCCTCTGGGGCCAACGTCCTGACTTTC. As protein: CASSMGHISSGANVLTF.

The V gene is TRBV6-1, the J gene TRBJ1-1; 7 nucleotides line up with TRBD1. CDR3 length equals 16 residues. The J segment lost 6 bases and the V segment lost 1 base, leaving 11 bases of the junction unmatched. Germline V lookup: CDR1 MNHNS, CDR2 SASEGT. CDR3 residues: CASSEGSGTARSEAFF. In DNA form, the CDR3 reads TGTGCCAGCAGTGAAGGTTCCGGGACAGCCCGATCTGAAGCTTTCTTT.

This clone appeared a few times. The chain links TRBV9 to TRBJ2-7; possible D gene TRBD1, 6 bases. CDR1 is SGDLS, CDR2 YYNGEE, per germline. V was pared by 3 bases and J by 6 bases, with 16 bases between. This CDR3 is built from 14 residues. Here the CDR3 reads CASSATGTRGEQYF. Here the CDR3 DNA reads TGTGCCAGCAGCGCTACAGGGACCCGGGGCGAGCAGTACTTC.

The rearrangement uses TRBV7-2 and TRBJ2-5; a weak D match, TRBD2 (6 bases). V lost 1 base, J lost 8 bases, and 17 bases lay in between. Per germline, CDR1 SGHTA and CDR2 FQGNSA. This CDR3 comprises 15 residues. CDR3 bases: TGTGCCAGCAGCTTAGGTTTGGGGGGAAGAGACACCCAGTACTTC. As protein: CASSLGLGGRDTQYF.

The genes are TRBV11-2 and TRBJ1-5; D is ambiguous. The CDR3 is 18 amino acids. V was trimmed by 0 bases and J by 0 bases, leaving 15 bases between them. Germline-derived CDR1 and CDR2 are SGHAT and FQNNGV. CDR3 coding DNA: TGTGCCAGCAGCTTAGAGGGTGGGGAGGTCCCTAGCAATCAGCCCCAGCATTTT. Translation gives CASSLEGGEVPSNQPQHF.

The chain carries TRBV9 and TRBJ2-1, with a possible D match to TRBD2 (6 bases). Trimming took 4 bases from V and 6 from J, leaving 14 bases between them. CDR3 size: 14 residues. Germline assignment: CDR1 SGDLS and CDR2 YYNGEE. The CDR3 coding sequence is TGTGCCAGCAGCTACCGGGAGTACCTCAATGAGCAGTTCTTC. It yields the protein CASSYREYLNEQFF.

The CDR3 spells CATSTVNSPLHF. DNA for the CDR3: TGTGCCACCTCTACGGTTAATTCACCCCTCCACTTT. The chain combines TRBV19 with TRBJ1-6, with no clear D. CDR1 LNHDA and CDR2 SQIVND come from the germline V gene (reference sequence). The CDR3 spans 12 residues. Trimming removed 10 bases at V and 6 bases at J, with 10 bases between.

This chain connects TRBV28 to TRBJ1-1; D gene ambiguous. CDR3 length: 13 residues. Looked up from germline, CDR1 is MDHEN and CDR2 is SYDVKM. Trimming shortened V by 6 bases and J by 0 bases, and 8 bases separated the two germline ends. The CDR3 sequence is CASRMAMNTEAFF. In DNA form, the CDR3 reads TGTGCCAGCAGGATGGCAATGAACACTGAAGCTTTCTTT.

The rearrangement joins TRBV7-6 to TRBJ1-5; TRBD1 agrees at 7 bases. Looked up from germline, CDR1 is SGHVS and CDR2 is FNYEAQ. V dropped 1 base and J dropped 5; count of bases not matched to a gene: 5. The length of the CDR3 is 15 residues. The CDR3 loop reads CASSLETGDHQPQHF. CDR3 sequence (DNA): TGTGCCAGCAGCTTAGAAACAGGGGACCATCAGCCCCAGCATTTT.

The chain has TRBV7-6 and TRBJ2-3, with a weak D call TRBD2 (6 bases). CDR3 length: 18 residues. The germline CDR1 and CDR2 sequences are SGHVS and FNYEAQ. V was cut by 1 base and J by 0 bases, with 17 bases left in between. The CDR3 here is CASSLGPVLAASTDTQYF. The DNA for the CDR3 is TGTGCCAGCAGCTTAGGTCCGGTACTAGCAGCTAGCACAGATACGCAGTATTTT.

The chain couples TRBV4-3 to TRBJ1-2; 9 bases align to TRBD1. J was trimmed by 8 bases and V by 0 bases; bases with no gene match: 16. This CDR3 is built from 18 residues. Germline loops: CDR1 LGHNA, CDR2 YSLEER. This CDR3 is CASSQDSSVAGQGGGYTF. The CDR3 DNA is TGCGCCAGCAGCCAAGATAGCTCGGTCGCGGGACAGGGAGGAGGCTACACCTTC.